These 31 T cell receptor beta chains were all obtained from the same sample, sequenced in a study of blood T cell repertoires in COVID-19 (dated by TCRdb to about 2020). The library was built by means of the immunoSEQ multiplex PCR assay. TCRdb's version of the immuneACCESS table is confined to in-frame rearrangements and falls short of the full clone set. An unresolved V gene accounts for under half of the shortfall where checked; the remainder is of unknown origin. For this sample there are 250,000 to 350,000 clones; about 89% appear just once. Roughly 5.2% of the sample comes from the top ten. Sequencing was carried out using PBMCs or T cells enriched from blood (not recorded which). The receptor source for this set is a woman aged 30 to 39 who had recovered from COVID-19.

The chain carries TRBV6-5 and TRBJ1-2; 8 positions agree with TRBD1. CDR1 and CDR2 (germline): MNHEY, SVGAGI. This CDR3 has 14 amino acids. The J segment lost 4 bases and the V segment lost 1 base, leaving 2 bases of the junction unmatched. CDR3 amino acids: CASSYFGTGYGYTF. The CDR3 DNA sequence: TGTGCCAGCAGTTACTTCGGGACAGGCTATGGCTACACCTTC.

V and J are TRBV7-2 and TRBJ1-2, with 8 bases identical to TRBD1. This CDR3 comprises 13 residues. Germline CDR1 reads SGHTA; CDR2 reads FQGNSA. The V gene end was trimmed by 6 bases and the J gene end by 2 bases; junction bases not matched to a gene: 2. CDR3 in amino acids: CASRRTGNYGYTF. DNA of the CDR3: TGTGCCAGCAGAAGGACAGGGAACTATGGCTACACCTTC.

Only one count was recorded for this clone. V usage is TRBV27 and J usage is TRBJ1-5; 7 positions match TRBD1. In germline, CDR1 is MNHEY, CDR2 SMNVEV (reference sequence). The CDR3 totals 16 residues. Unmatched junction bases numbered 9, after V lost 5 bases and J lost 2 bases. The CDR3 sequence: CASSPTSGGRNQPQHF. CDR3 DNA: TGTGCCAGCAGTCCCACCTCAGGGGGGCGCAATCAGCCCCAGCATTTT.

This rearrangement joins TRBV10-1 to TRBJ2-4, with a weak D call TRBD2 (6 bases). Trimming left V 5 bases short and J 1 base short, with 12 bases between. CDR1 and CDR2 from the germline V gene are WNHNN and SYGVQD (reference sequence). CDR3 size: 15 residues. CDR3 residues: CASSRGGEAKNIQYF. The CDR3, as DNA: TGCGCCAGCAGTAGGGGCGGGGAGGCCAAAAACATTCAGTACTTC.

This clone turned up a few times. The same CDR3 arises from other DNA sequences in this sample as well. The V call is TRBV9, the J call TRBJ1-1; TRBD1 is a possible D gene (5 bases). The germline V and J ends were trimmed by 4 bases and 4 bases, with 11 bases remaining between them. This CDR3 has 13 amino acids. Per germline, CDR1 SGDLS and CDR2 YYNGEE. The chain's CDR3 is CASSPWGGTEAFF. The CDR3 DNA is TGTGCCAGCAGCCCCTGGGGGGGCACTGAAGCTTTCTTT.

The V call is TRBV27, the J call TRBJ2-2; 9 bases align to TRBD2. CDR1 MNHEY and CDR2 SMNVEV come from the germline V gene (reference sequence). The V and J ends lost 5 bases and 3 bases, in that order; junction bases with no gene match: 7. CDR3 length equals 16 residues. The CDR3 bases are TGTGCCAGCAGTCAAGGACTAGCGAGTTACACCGGGGAGCTGTTTTTT. Encoded protein: CASSQGLASYTGELFF.

Only a few counts were recorded for this clone. The CDR3 DNA sequence: TGTGCCAGCAGCTTCTCCCGTCCCTACGAGCAGTACTTC. Translation: CASSFSRPYEQYF. V and J are TRBV7-2 and TRBJ2-7; D is ambiguous. This CDR3 has 13 residues. Germline V gene sequence: CDR1 SGHTA, CDR2 FQGNSA. Trimming cost V 3 bases and J 2 bases, with 8 bases left between them.

V usage is TRBV5-1 and J usage is TRBJ1-1; 8 positions agree with TRBD1. In germline, CDR1 is SGHRS, CDR2 YFSETQ. The CDR3 is made up of 17 amino acids. After removal of 2 bases from V and 4 bases from J, the junction contained 13 bases not matched to a gene. CDR3 bases: TGCGCCAGCAGCTTATCGGCCCCAAGCAGGGGGCGCACTGAAGCTTTCTTT. Translation gives CASSLSAPSRGRTEAFF. Based on the CDR3 plus reference TRBV5-1 and TRBJ1-1, the full variable domain is KAGVTQTPRYLIKTRGQQVTLSCSPISGHRSVSWYQQTPGQGLQFLFEYFSETQRNKGNFPGRFSGRQFSNSRSEMNVSTLELGDSALYLCASSLSAPSRGRTEAFFGQGTRLTVV.

The rearrangement joins TRBV20-1 to TRBJ2-4, with D tentatively TRBD1 (5 bases). The germline V gene encodes CDR1 DFQATT and CDR2 SNEGSKA (reference sequence). V lost 3 bases to trimming and J lost 2 bases, with 14 bases between them. This CDR3 is built from 15 residues. CDR3 loop: CSASTGHSSKNIQYF. The CDR3 DNA reads TGCAGTGCTAGTACAGGACACAGCTCCAAAAACATTCAGTACTTC.

This rearrangement joins TRBV7-2 to TRBJ1-5; 7 nucleotides agree with TRBD1. The germline V gene encodes CDR1 SGHTA and CDR2 FQGNSA. J lost 2 bases, V lost 5 bases, and 6 bases had no gene match. The CDR3 is 15 amino acids. Here the CDR3 reads CASSALTGGNQPQHF. DNA for the CDR3: TGTGCCAGCAGCGCCCTTACAGGGGGCAATCAGCCCCAGCATTTT. Full variable domain (remainder filled in from reference TRBV7-2 and TRBJ1-5): GAGVSQSPSNKVTEKGKDVELRCDPISGHTALYWYRQSLGQGLEFLIYFQGNSAPDKSGLPSDRFSAERTGGSVSTLTIQRTQQEDSAVYLCASSALTGGNQPQHFGDGTRLSIL.

The chain is built from TRBV5-4 and TRBJ2-3, with 8 bases matching TRBD2. V lost 3 bases and J lost 5; bases outside the gene matches: 8. This CDR3 region has 15 residues. The germline gives CDR1 SGHNT, CDR2 YYREEE (reference sequence). The CDR3 is CASSSPGGPGDTQYF. CDR3 sequence (DNA): TGTGCCAGCAGCTCCCCGGGGGGGCCAGGAGATACGCAGTATTTT. The variable domain in full, with the rest retrieved from reference TRBV5-4 and TRBJ2-3, is ETGVTQSPTHLIKTRGQQVTLRCSSQSGHNTVSWYQQALGQGPQFIFQYYREEENGRGNFPPRFSGLQFPNYSSELNVNALELDDSALYLCASSSPGGPGDTQYFGPGTRLTVL.

To note about this clone: The limits of the CDR3 on the DNA are not certain, so only TCRdb's listed CDR3 is given. The genes are TRBV11-1 and TRBJ2-7; the table names TRBD2, a call not compared with the DNA. CDR1 and CDR2 from the germline V gene are SGHAT and FQDESV (reference sequence). The CDR3 is 14 amino acids in total, end residues counted. The CDR3 region is CASSLRAGVYEQYF.

This chain connects TRBV10-3 to TRBJ2-6; D is unresolved. This CDR3 has 18 amino acids. V lost 0 bases and J lost 0, with 12 bases in between. The V gene's germline CDR1 is ENHRY and CDR2 SYGVKD. The CDR3 DNA reads TGTGCCATCAGTGAGTCGCAGGTCATATTCTCTGGGGCCAACGTCCTGACTTTC. It translates to CAISESQVIFSGANVLTF.

Here the CDR3 reads CASSYSVTAEAFF. The CDR3 bases are TGTGCCAGCAGTTACTCGGTGACAGCTGAAGCTTTCTTT. This chain connects TRBV6-5 to TRBJ1-1; the D gene is possibly TRBD1 (5 bases). The germline V and J ends were trimmed by 0 bases and 6 bases, with 8 bases remaining between them. This CDR3 region has 13 residues. Germline CDR1 MNHEY, CDR2 SVGAGI.

The chain recombines TRBV9 with TRBJ1-2; no definite D call. This CDR3 has 11 residues. Germline CDR1 and CDR2: SGDLS and YYNGEE. V was clipped by 4 bases and J by 7 bases, with 8 bases between them. The CDR3 protein is CASSQNGGYTF. For the CDR3, the DNA is TGTGCCAGCAGCCAAAACGGTGGCTACACCTTC.

V and J are TRBV27 and TRBJ1-2, with TRBD1 as a possible D gene (5 bases). In germline, CDR1 is MNHEY, CDR2 SMNVEV (reference sequence). The germline V and J ends were trimmed by 6 bases and 7 bases, with 18 bases remaining between them. This CDR3 has 14 residues. The CDR3 nucleotides are TGTGCCAGCAGCGGGATGGACCCGGGGGGTGGCTACACCTTC. Protein sequence: CASSGMDPGGGYTF.

The sample holds one count of this clone. The V gene is TRBV7-2, the J gene TRBJ1-6; unclear D gene. This CDR3 contains 15 residues. Germline CDR1 is SGHTA and CDR2 is FQGNSA. Trimming removed 8 bases at V and 0 bases at J, with 11 bases between. CDR3 amino acids: CASHEGGSYNSPLHF. DNA of the CDR3: TGTGCCAGCCATGAGGGAGGCTCCTATAATTCACCCCTCCACTTT.

The chain joins TRBV18 to TRBJ2-1; possibly TRBD1 for D (6 bases). Trimming took off 3 bases at V and 3 bases at J, with 9 bases between the two ends. Germline assignment: CDR1 KGHSH and CDR2 LQKENI. The CDR3 loop spans 14 amino acids. CDR3 in DNA: TGTGCCAGCTCACCGCAACAGGGCTACAATGAGCAGTTCTTC. Encoded protein: CASSPQQGYNEQFF.

The chain couples TRBV28 to TRBJ1-4; no firm D call. V was pared by 1 base and J by 0 bases, with 9 bases between. Germline V gives CDR1 MDHEN, CDR2 SYDVKM. The CDR3 contains 16 residues. CDR3 protein: CASSLYRGATNEKLFF. The CDR3 DNA reads as TGTGCCAGCAGTTTATATCGAGGAGCAACTAATGAAAAACTGTTTTTT.

The chain carries TRBV4-1 and TRBJ2-7; D unresolved. This CDR3 region has 13 residues. Germline values: CDR1 MGHRA, CDR2 YSYEKL. Trimming pared 0 bases from V and 2 bases from J, leaving 5 bases between. CDR3 in amino acids: CASSQDEAYEQYF. The CDR3, as DNA: TGCGCCAGCAGCCAAGACGAGGCCTACGAGCAGTACTTC.

The chain recombines TRBV30 with TRBJ1-2; 9 positions match TRBD1. V was pared by 7 bases and J by 5 bases, with 8 bases of the junction left unmatched. CDR1 is GTSNPN, CDR2 SVGIG, per germline (reference sequence). CDR3 length: 13 residues. The CDR3, as DNA: TGTGCCTCGATAAGACAGGGGGAATATGGCTACACCTTC. The encoded protein is CASIRQGEYGYTF.

The rearrangement links TRBV11-1 to TRBJ1-2, with 7 bases fitting TRBD1. CDR3 length equals 13 residues. The V gene end was trimmed by 8 bases and the J gene end by 4 bases; junction bases not matched to a gene: 7. Germline CDR1 SGHAT, CDR2 FQDESV (reference sequence). The CDR3 nucleotides are TGTGCCAGCGGTACGGGACAGAGCTATGGCTACACCTTC. Translation gives CASGTGQSYGYTF.

The CDR3: CASSLYVGTPRDEQYF. The CDR3 nucleotides are TGCGCCAGCAGCCTCTATGTCGGGACTCCCCGCGACGAGCAGTACTTC. This chain uses TRBV5-1 with TRBJ2-7; tentative D call: TRBD2 (6 bases). Germline values: CDR1 SGHRS, CDR2 YFSETQ. V was trimmed by 4 bases and J by 5 bases, leaving 22 bases between them. The CDR3 has 16 residues. The complete variable domain, with remaining parts taken from reference TRBV5-1 and TRBJ2-7, reads KAGVTQTPRYLIKTRGQQVTLSCSPISGHRSVSWYQQTPGQGLQFLFEYFSETQRNKGNFPGRFSGRQFSNSRSEMNVSTLELGDSALYLCASSLYVGTPRDEQYFGPGTRLTVT.

The chain recombines TRBV20-1 with TRBJ2-1, with D tentatively TRBD2 (5 bases). The CDR3 has 14 residues. Trimming cost V 3 bases and J 6 bases, with 15 bases left between them. Germline V CDR1 and CDR2: DFQATT, SNEGSKA (reference sequence). The CDR3 is CSASVFRGPNEQFF. CDR3 sequence (DNA): TGCAGTGCTAGTGTTTTTCGAGGGCCCAATGAGCAGTTCTTC.

This chain links TRBV4-2 with TRBJ2-5, with 7 nucleotides matching TRBD2. CDR3 length equals 15 residues. V dropped 0 bases and J dropped 4; count of bases not matched to a gene: 5. Per germline, CDR1 LGHNA and CDR2 YNFKEQ. The CDR3 DNA follows: TGTGCCAGCAGCCAAGAAATACCTAGCGGAGAGACCCAGTACTTC. It encodes CASSQEIPSGETQYF.

The rearrangement links TRBV4-2 to TRBJ2-7; TRBD1 matches 10 bases. The junction had 6 bases not matched to a gene; V was cut back by 2 bases and J by 2 bases. Germline V CDR1 and CDR2: LGHNA, YNFKEQ. This CDR3 has 16 residues. The CDR3 protein is CASSQTDGTGAYEQYF. The CDR3 nucleotides are TGTGCCAGCAGCCAAACAGACGGGACAGGGGCCTACGAGCAGTACTTC.

The chain recombines TRBV7-2 with TRBJ2-5, with 9 positions matching TRBD2. The CDR3 is made up of 16 amino acids. Germline CDR1 and CDR2: SGHTA and FQGNSA. V was clipped by 4 bases and J by 4 bases; unmatched bases: 10. The CDR3 coding sequence is TGTGCCAGCAGCTCTGGGCGGGGGGGATTAACAGAGACCCAGTACTTC. Translated: CASSSGRGGLTETQYF.

The chain combines TRBV7-2 with TRBJ2-3, with D possibly being TRBD2 (5 bases). This CDR3 is built from 13 residues. CDR1 and CDR2 (germline): SGHTA, FQGNSA. V shed 8 bases and J shed 4 bases, with 13 bases lying between them. DNA of the CDR3: TGTGCCAGCGGAAGAGGGTCCCCAGATACGCAGTATTTT. Translation gives CASGRGSPDTQYF. The full variable domain, in which reference TRBV7-2 and TRBJ2-3 provide the parts outside the CDR3, is GAGVSQSPSNKVTEKGKDVELRCDPISGHTALYWYRQSLGQGLEFLIYFQGNSAPDKSGLPSDRFSAERTGGSVSTLTIQRTQQEDSAVYLCASGRGSPDTQYFGPGTRLTVL.

This chain uses TRBV7-2 with TRBJ2-2, with D maybe TRBD2 (6 bases). The CDR3 spans 15 residues. Trimming took 2 bases from V and 8 from J, leaving 15 bases between them. Per the germline V gene, CDR1 is SGHTA and CDR2 is FQGNSA. The CDR3 DNA follows: TGTGCCAGCAGCTTACGCACAGGAGGAGGGGGGGAGCTGTTTTTT. This gives the protein CASSLRTGGGGELFF. Together with reference TRBV7-2 and TRBJ2-2, the CDR3 gives the full variable domain: GAGVSQSPSNKVTEKGKDVELRCDPISGHTALYWYRQSLGQGLEFLIYFQGNSAPDKSGLPSDRFSAERTGGSVSTLTIQRTQQEDSAVYLCASSLRTGGGGELFFGEGSRLTVL.

The chain carries TRBV6-1 and TRBJ1-5; D gene ambiguous. Germline values: CDR1 MNHNS, CDR2 SASEGT. This CDR3 is built from 17 residues. V was pared by 2 bases and J by 3 bases, with 17 bases between. CDR3 region: CASSEIGQEGYNQPQHF. CDR3 bases: TGTGCCAGCAGTGAAATTGGGCAGGAGGGCTACAATCAGCCCCAGCATTTT.

The chain links TRBV7-2 to TRBJ1-3, with 8 bases fitting TRBD1. The ends lost 5 bases at V and 3 bases at J; junction bases unmatched: 6. CDR3 length equals 15 residues. CDR1 is SGHTA and CDR2 is FQGNSA in the germline V gene. This chain's CDR3 is CASSAGGAGGNTIYF. The CDR3 DNA follows: TGTGCCAGCAGCGCAGGGGGCGCGGGTGGAAACACCATATATTTT. Supplemented by reference TRBV7-2 and TRBJ1-3, the full variable domain reads GAGVSQSPSNKVTEKGKDVELRCDPISGHTALYWYRQSLGQGLEFLIYFQGNSAPDKSGLPSDRFSAERTGGSVSTLTIQRTQQEDSAVYLCASSAGGAGGNTIYFGEGSWLTVV.